This TCR beta chain was sequenced in a study of stem cell transplantation in POMP-related autoinflammatory disease. Sequencing used immunoSEQ multiplex PCR; TCRdb keeps in-frame clones, though not all of them. The sample yields tens of thousands of clones, under 95% seen once. CDR1 MRHNA and CDR2 SNTAGT come from the germline V gene. The CDR3 has 14 amino acids. Trimming removed 6 bases from V and 1 base from J, with 9 bases in between. The J gene is TRBJ2-2, the V gene TRBV6-4; TRBD1 is a possible D gene (5 bases). The sequence came from a human patient with POMP-related autoinflammation and immune dysregulation (PRAID). Some T cells may possibly be graft donor cells. The material sequenced was CD4+ T cells from PBMCs, taken after stem cell transplantation. The CDR3 sequence: CASRVTVNTGELFF. The CDR3 coding sequence is TGTGCCAGCAGAGTGACAGTGAACACCGGGGAGCTGTTTTTT.